This is a list of T cell receptor beta chains from one sample in a study of beta chain features in type 1 diabetes. TCRdb's table, derived via immunoSEQ multiplex PCR, lists solely in-frame clones and lacks some. Of about 330,000 clones in the sample, 9.5% to 12% were seen once. The material sequenced was naive CD4+ T cells from blood. Receptor source: a woman aged 25 to 45 in good health. Both conserved end residues are part of each CDR3. A D gene is named only where the DNA matches it firmly. For some rows the clone size is stated as once, few or many, or as a class when expanded; others skip it.

d_call j_call clone_size v_call cdr3_nt cdr3_aa
TRBD2 TRBJ2-3 NA TRBV4-2 TGTGCCAGCAGCCAAGCGATAGCGGGCGTCCCGGGCACAGATACGCAGTATTTT CASSQAIAGVPGTDTQYF
TRBD1 TRBJ1-1 few TRBV28 TGTGCCAGCAGCATTATGCCAGGGGGTGACACTGAAGCTTTCTTT CASSIMPGGDTEAFF
NA TRBJ2-7 NA TRBV27 TGTGCCAGCAAGAAGGGAGCAAGGTCCTACGAGCAGTACTTC CASKKGARSYEQYF
NA TRBJ2-7 few TRBV5-1 TGCGCCAGCAGCTTGGGTGACACCTCCTACGAGCAGTACTTC CASSLGDTSYEQYF
TRBD2 TRBJ2-7 NA TRBV9 TGTGCCAGCAGCGTACATAGCGGGCCCCCCTACGAGCAGTACTTC CASSVHSGPPYEQYF
NA TRBJ1-2 few TRBV29-1 TGCAGCGTTGAAGTTCACAGCTATGGCTACACCTTC CSVEVHSYGYTF
TRBD2 TRBJ2-3 NA TRBV6-4 TGTGCCAGCAGTGACTCAGGGACGGGAGGTATTGATACGCAGTATTTT CASSDSGTGGIDTQYF
NA TRBJ1-1 few TRBV15 TGTGCCACCAGCAGAGATCGTCAGGGTCGGACTGAAGCTTTCTTT CATSRDRQGRTEAFF
TRBD1 TRBJ2-1 NA TRBV27 TGTGCCAGCAGTCCATCGGACAGGGGGAGGTATGAGCAGTTCTTC CASSPSDRGRYEQFF
NA TRBJ2-7 few TRBV6-6 TGTGCCAGCAGTACTTCTTACGAGCAGTACTTC CASSTSYEQYF
TRBD2 TRBJ2-7 few TRBV14 TGTGCCAGCAGCCCAGCTATTCGCGGGAGCTCCTACGAGCAGTACTTC CASSPAIRGSSYEQYF
TRBD1 TRBJ2-7 few TRBV28 TGTGCCAGCACCGGACAGGGACAGGCCATCGAGCAGTACTTC CASTGQGQAIEQYF
NA TRBJ1-4 NA TRBV5-1 TGCGCCAGCAGTCTGGGGAGGGATAGGGCTAATGAAAAACTGTTTTTT CASSLGRDRANEKLFF
NA TRBJ1-5 few TRBV6-1 TGTGCCAGCAGTGAAGGGGACACTGGCAATCAGCCCCAGCATTTT CASSEGDTGNQPQHF
NA TRBJ2-3 few TRBV7-2 TGTGCCAGCAGCTTAGATCAGGGCACAGATACGCAGTATTTT CASSLDQGTDTQYF
TRBD1 TRBJ2-5 NA TRBV27 TGTGCCAGCAGCCAGTGGGACAGGGGAGTGGAGACCCAGTACTTC CASSQWDRGVETQYF
TRBD1 TRBJ1-2 NA TRBV11-1 TGTGCCAGCAGCGGGCGGACAGGGAAGTATGGCTACACCTTC CASSGRTGKYGYTF